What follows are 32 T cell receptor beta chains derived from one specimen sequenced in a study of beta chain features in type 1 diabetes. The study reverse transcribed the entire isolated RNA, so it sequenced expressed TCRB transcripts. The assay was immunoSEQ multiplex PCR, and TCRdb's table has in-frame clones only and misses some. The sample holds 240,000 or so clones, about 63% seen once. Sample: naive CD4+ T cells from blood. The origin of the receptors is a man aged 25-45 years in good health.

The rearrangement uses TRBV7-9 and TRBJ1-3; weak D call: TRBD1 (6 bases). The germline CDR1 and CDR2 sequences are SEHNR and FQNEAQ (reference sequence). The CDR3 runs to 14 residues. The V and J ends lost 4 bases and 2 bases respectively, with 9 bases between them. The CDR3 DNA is TGTGCCAGCAGCTCCGGGACAACTGGAAACACCATATATTTT. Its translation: CASSSGTTGNTIYF.

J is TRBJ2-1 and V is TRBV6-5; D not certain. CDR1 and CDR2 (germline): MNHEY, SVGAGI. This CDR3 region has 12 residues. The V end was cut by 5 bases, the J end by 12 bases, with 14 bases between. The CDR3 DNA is TGTGCCAGCAGTGACATAAGAGCGAGGCAGTTCTTC. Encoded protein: CASSDIRARQFF.

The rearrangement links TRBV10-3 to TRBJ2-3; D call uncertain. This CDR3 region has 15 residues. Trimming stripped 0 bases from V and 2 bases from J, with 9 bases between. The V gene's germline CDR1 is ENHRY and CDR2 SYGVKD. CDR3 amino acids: CAISESWAITDTQYF. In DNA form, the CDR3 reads TGTGCCATCAGTGAGTCTTGGGCTATCACAGATACGCAGTATTTT.

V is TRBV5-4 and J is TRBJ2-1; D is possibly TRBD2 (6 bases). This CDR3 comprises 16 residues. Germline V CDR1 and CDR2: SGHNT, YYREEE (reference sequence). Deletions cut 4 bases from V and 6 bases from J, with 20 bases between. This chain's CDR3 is CASSTPGRDLANEQFF. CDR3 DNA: TGTGCCAGCAGCACACCGGGGCGGGATCTGGCCAATGAGCAGTTCTTC.

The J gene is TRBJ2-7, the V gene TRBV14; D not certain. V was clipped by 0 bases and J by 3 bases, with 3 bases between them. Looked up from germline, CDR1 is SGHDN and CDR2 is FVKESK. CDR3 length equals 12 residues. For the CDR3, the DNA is TGTGCCAGCAGCCAAGATCGCTACGAGCAGTACTTC. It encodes CASSQDRYEQYF.

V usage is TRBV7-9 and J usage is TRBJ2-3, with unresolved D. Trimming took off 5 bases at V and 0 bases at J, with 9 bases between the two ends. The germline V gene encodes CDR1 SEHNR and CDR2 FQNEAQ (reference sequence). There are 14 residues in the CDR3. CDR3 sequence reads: CASSPGLSTDTQYF. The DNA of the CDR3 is TGTGCCAGCAGCCCCGGGCTTAGCACAGATACGCAGTATTTT.

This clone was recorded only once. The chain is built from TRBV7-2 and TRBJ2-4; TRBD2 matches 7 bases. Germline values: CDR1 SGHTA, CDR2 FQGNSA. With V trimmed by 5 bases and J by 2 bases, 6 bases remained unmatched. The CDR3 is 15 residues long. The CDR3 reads CASSLSGVTKNIQYF. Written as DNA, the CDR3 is TGTGCCAGCAGCCTCAGCGGGGTAACCAAAAACATTCAGTACTTC.

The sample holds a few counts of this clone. The CDR3 sequence is CAWTLLNNEQFF. CDR3 bases: TGTGCCTGGACTTTACTGAACAATGAGCAGTTCTTC. This rearrangement joins TRBV30 to TRBJ2-1; no clear D gene. The germline V and J ends were trimmed by 4 bases and 5 bases, with 9 bases remaining between them. Germline assignment: CDR1 GTSNPN and CDR2 SVGIG (reference sequence). This CDR3 spans 12 amino acids.

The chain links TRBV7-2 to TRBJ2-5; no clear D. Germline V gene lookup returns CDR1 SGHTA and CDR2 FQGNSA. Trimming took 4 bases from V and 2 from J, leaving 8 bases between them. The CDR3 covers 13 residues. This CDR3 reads CASSSTSQETQYF. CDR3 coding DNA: TGTGCCAGCAGCTCAACCTCACAAGAGACCCAGTACTTC. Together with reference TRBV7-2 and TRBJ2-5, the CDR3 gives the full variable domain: GAGVSQSPSNKVTEKGKDVELRCDPISGHTALYWYRQSLGQGLEFLIYFQGNSAPDKSGLPSDRFSAERTGGSVSTLTIQRTQQEDSAVYLCASSSTSQETQYFGPGTRLLVL.

CDR3 nucleotide sequence: TGTGCCAGCAGTTTTTCAAAAATAGCGGGAAGCTCCTACGAGCAGTACTTC. It specifies CASSFSKIAGSSYEQYF. The rearrangement links TRBV28 to TRBJ2-7; TRBD2 matches at 8 bases. The CDR3 runs 17 residues. V lost 3 bases, J lost 0 bases, and 10 bases stayed unmatched. Per the germline V gene, CDR1 is MDHEN and CDR2 is SYDVKM. Full variable domain (rest looked up from reference TRBV28 and TRBJ2-7): DVKVTQSSRYLVKRTGEKVFLECVQDMDHENMFWYRQDPGLGLRLIYFSYDVKMKEKGDIPEGYSVSREKKERFSLILESASTNQTSMYLCASSFSKIAGSSYEQYFGPGTRLTVT.

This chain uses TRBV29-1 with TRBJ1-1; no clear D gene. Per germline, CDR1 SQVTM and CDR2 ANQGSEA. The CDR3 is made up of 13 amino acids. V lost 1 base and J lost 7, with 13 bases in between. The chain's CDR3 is CSVEVNIGYEAFF. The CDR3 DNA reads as TGCAGCGTTGAAGTCAATATAGGCTATGAAGCTTTCTTT.

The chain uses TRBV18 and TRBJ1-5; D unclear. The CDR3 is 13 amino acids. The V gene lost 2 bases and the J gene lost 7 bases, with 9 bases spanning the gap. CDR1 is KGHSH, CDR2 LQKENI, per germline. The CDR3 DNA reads TGTGCCAGCTCACCAACGATGGACCAGCCCCAGCATTTT. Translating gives CASSPTMDQPQHF.

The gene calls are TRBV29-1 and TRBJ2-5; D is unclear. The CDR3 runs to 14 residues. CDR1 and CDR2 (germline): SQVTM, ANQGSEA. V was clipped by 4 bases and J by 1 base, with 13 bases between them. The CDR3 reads CSVAHLLVQETQYF. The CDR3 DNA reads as TGCAGCGTTGCGCACCTCCTAGTCCAAGAGACCCAGTACTTC.

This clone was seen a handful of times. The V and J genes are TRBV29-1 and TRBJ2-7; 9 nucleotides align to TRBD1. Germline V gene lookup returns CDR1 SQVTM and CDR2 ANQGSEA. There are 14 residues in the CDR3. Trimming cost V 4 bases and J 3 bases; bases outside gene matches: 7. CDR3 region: CSVVLTGGFYEQYF. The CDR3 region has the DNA TGCAGCGTTGTACTGACAGGGGGATTCTACGAGCAGTACTTC.

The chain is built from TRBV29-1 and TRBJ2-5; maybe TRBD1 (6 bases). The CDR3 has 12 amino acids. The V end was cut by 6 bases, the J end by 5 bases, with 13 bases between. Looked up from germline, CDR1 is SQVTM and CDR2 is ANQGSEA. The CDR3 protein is CSVDQGLETQYF. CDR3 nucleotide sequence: TGCAGCGTAGACCAGGGGCTTGAGACCCAGTACTTC.

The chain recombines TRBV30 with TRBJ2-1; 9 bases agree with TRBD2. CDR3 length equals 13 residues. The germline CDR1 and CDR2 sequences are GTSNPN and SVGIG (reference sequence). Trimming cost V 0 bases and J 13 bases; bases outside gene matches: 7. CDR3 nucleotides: TGTGCCTGGAGTGTAGGGACTAGCTCCGTCCAGTTCTTC. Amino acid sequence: CAWSVGTSSVQFF.

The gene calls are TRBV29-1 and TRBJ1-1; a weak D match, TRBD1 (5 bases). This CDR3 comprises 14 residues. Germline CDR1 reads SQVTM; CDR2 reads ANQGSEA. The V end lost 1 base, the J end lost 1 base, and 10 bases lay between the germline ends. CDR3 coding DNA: TGCAGCGTTGAAGCAGTACAGGCGAACACTGAAGCTTTCTTT. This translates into CSVEAVQANTEAFF.

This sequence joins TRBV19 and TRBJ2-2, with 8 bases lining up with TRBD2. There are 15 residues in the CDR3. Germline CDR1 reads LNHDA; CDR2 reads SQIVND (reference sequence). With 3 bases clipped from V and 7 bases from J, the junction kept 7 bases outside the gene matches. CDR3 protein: CASSITAGADGELFF. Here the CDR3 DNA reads TGTGCCAGTAGTATTACAGCGGGAGCAGACGGGGAGCTGTTTTTT.

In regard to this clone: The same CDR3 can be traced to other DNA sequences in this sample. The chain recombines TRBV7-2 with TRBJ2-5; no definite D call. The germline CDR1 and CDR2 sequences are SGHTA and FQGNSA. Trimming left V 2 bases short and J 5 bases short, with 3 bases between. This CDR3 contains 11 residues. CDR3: CASSLTETQYF. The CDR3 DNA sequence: TGTGCCAGCAGCTTAACTGAGACCCAGTACTTC.

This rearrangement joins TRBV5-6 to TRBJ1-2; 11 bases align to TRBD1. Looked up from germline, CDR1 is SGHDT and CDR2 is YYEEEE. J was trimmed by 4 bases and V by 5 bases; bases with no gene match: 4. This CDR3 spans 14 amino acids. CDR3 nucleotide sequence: TGTGCCAGCAGGGGACAGGGGGAAAGCTATGGCTACACCTTC. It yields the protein CASRGQGESYGYTF. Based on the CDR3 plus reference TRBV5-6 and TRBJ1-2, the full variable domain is DAGVTQSPTHLIKTRGQQVTLRCSPKSGHDTVSWYQQALGQGPQFIFQYYEEEERQRGNFPDRFSGHQFPNYSSELNVNALLLGDSALYLCASRGQGESYGYTFGSGTRLTVV.

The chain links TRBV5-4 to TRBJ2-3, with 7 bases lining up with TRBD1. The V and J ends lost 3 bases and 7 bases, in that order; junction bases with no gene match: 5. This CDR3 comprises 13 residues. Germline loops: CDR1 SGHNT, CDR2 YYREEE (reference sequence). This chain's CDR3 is CASSYGQANTQYF. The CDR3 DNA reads TGTGCCAGCAGCTACGGACAGGCTAATACGCAGTATTTT.

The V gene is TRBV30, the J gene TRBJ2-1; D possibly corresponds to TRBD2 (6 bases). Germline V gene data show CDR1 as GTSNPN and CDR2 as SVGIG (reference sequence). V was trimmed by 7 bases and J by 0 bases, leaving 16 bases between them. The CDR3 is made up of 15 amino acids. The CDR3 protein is CAFLKGLSSYNEQFF. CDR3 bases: TGTGCCTTTCTAAAGGGACTTAGCTCCTACAATGAGCAGTTCTTC.

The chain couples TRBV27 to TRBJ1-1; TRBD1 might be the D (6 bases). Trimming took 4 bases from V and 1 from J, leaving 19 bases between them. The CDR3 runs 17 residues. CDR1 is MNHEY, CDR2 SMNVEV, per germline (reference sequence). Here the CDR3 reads CASSSLLLRGGNTEAFF. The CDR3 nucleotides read TGTGCCAGCAGTTCCCTTTTATTACGAGGGGGGAACACTGAAGCTTTCTTT.

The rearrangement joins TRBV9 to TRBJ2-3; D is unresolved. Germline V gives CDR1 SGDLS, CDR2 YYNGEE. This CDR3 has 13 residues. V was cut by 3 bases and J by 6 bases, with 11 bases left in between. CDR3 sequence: CASSADNGDTQYF. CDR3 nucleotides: TGTGCCAGCAGCGCAGACAACGGGGATACGCAGTATTTT. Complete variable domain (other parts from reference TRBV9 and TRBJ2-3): DSGVTQTPKHLITATGQRVTLRCSPRSGDLSVYWYQQSLDQGLQFLIQYYNGEERAKGNILERFSAQQFPDLHSELNLSSLELGDSALYFCASSADNGDTQYFGPGTRLTVL.

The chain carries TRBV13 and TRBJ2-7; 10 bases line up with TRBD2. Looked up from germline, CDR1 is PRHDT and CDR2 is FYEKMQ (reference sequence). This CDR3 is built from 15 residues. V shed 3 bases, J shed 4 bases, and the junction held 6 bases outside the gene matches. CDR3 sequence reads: CASSLSGTSAYEQYF. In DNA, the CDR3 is TGTGCCAGCAGCTTGTCCGGGACTAGCGCTTACGAGCAGTACTTC.

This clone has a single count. CDR3 sequence: CASSPQETQYF. For the CDR3, the DNA is TGTGCCAGCAGCCCCCAAGAGACCCAGTACTTC. The chain has TRBV6-6 and TRBJ2-5; D is uncertain. This CDR3 has 11 amino acids. Germline lookup yields CDR1 MNHNY and CDR2 SVGAGI (reference sequence). V lost 6 bases, J lost 1 base, and 3 bases lay in between.

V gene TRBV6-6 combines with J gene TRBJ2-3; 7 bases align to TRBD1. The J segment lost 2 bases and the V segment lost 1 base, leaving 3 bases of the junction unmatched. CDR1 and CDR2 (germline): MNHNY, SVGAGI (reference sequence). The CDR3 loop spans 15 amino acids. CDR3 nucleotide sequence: TGTGCCAGCAGTTACTGGGACAGAGACACAGATACGCAGTATTTT. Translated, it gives CASSYWDRDTDTQYF.

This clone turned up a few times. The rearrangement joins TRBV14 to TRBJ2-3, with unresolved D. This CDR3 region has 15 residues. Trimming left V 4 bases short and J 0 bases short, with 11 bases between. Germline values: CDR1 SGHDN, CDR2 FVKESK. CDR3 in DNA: TGTGCCAGCAGCCCTGCGGTCGGGAGCACAGATACGCAGTATTTT. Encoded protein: CASSPAVGSTDTQYF.

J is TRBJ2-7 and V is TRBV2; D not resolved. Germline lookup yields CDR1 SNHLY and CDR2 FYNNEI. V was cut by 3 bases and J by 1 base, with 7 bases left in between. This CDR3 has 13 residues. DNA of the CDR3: TGTGCCAGCAGTGACGGTATATCCTACGAGCAGTACTTC. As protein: CASSDGISYEQYF.

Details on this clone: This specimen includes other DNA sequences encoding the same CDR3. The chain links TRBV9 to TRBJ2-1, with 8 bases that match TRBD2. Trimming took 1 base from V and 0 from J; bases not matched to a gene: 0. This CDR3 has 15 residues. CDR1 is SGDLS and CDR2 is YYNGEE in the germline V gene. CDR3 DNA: TGTGCCAGCAGCGTAACTAGCGGCTCCTACAATGAGCAGTTCTTC. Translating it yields CASSVTSGSYNEQFF.

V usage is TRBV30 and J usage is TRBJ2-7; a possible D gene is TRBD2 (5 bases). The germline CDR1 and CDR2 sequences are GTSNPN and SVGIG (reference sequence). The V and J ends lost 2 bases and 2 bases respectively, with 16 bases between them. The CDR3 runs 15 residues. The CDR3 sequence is CAWSRRLTITYEQYF. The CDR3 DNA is TGTGCCTGGAGTCGGAGGCTGACCATAACCTACGAGCAGTACTTC.

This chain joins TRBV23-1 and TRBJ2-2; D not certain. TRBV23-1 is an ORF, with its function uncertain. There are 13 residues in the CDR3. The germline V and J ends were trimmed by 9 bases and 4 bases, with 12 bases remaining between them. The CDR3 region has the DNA TGCGCCAGTGGGGAATGGGTCACCGGGGAGCTGTTTTTT. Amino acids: CASGEWVTGELFF.